This T cell receptor beta chain was documented in a study of blood T cell repertoires in COVID-19. Study overall: Some COVID-19 samples were acute and others convalescent; all came from the United States, Italy and Spain. The cDNA or gDNA used as material had been derived from T cells, B-cell-depleted T cells, or PBMCs.

Per the authors' pipeline: Using reference gene primer amplification, nucleated cell counts were estimated. TCRdb keeps only in-frame clones here, not all; method: immunoSEQ multiplex PCR. D and trimming come from the DNA, and the V and J calls and clone size come from that table. The sample holds around 120,000 clones, 83% seen once. V was clipped by 1 base and J by 2 bases, with 14 bases between them. The CDR3 is 16 residues long. Germline loops: CDR1 LGHDT, CDR2 YNNKEL (reference sequence). Specimen: peripheral blood. The TCR originated in a man aged 25-45 years with acute or convalescent COVID-19. The genes are TRBV3-1 (or the pseudogene TRBV3-2) and TRBJ1-2, with D perhaps TRBD1 (5 bases). The CDR3 is CASSQVLAGSNYGYTF. CDR3 sequence (DNA): TGTGCCAGCAGCCAAGTGTTGGCAGGGTCAAACTATGGCTACACCTTC.